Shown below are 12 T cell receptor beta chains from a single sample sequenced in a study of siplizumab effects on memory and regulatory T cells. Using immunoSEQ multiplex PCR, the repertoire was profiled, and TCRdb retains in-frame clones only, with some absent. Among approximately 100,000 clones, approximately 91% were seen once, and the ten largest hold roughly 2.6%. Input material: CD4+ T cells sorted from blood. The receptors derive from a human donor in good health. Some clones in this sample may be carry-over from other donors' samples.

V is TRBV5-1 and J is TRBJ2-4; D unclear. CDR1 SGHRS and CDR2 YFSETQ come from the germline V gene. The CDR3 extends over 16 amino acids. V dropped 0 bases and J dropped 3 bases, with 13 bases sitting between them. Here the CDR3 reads CASSLAYGKGKNIQYF. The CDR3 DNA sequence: TGCGCCAGCAGCTTGGCCTACGGTAAAGGCAAAAACATTCAGTACTTC.

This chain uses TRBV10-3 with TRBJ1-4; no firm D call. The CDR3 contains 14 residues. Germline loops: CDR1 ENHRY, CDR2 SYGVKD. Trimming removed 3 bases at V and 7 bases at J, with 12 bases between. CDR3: CAISDLGKGEKLFF. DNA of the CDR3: TGTGCCATCAGTGATTTAGGGAAGGGTGAAAAACTGTTTTTT.

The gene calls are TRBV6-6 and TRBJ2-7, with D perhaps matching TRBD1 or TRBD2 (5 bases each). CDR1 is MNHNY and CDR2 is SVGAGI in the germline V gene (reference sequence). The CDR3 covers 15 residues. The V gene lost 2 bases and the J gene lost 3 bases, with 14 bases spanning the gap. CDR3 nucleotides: TGTGCCAGCAGTTACACGGGACGGAAAGACTACGAGCAGTACTTC. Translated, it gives CASSYTGRKDYEQYF.

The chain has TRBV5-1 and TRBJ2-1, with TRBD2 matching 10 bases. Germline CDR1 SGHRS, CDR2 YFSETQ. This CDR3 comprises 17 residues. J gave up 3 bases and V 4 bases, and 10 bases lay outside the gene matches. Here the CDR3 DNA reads TGCGCCAGCAGCCCCTGGCCCACTAGCGGGGTCTACAATGAGCAGTTCTTC. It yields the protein CASSPWPTSGVYNEQFF.

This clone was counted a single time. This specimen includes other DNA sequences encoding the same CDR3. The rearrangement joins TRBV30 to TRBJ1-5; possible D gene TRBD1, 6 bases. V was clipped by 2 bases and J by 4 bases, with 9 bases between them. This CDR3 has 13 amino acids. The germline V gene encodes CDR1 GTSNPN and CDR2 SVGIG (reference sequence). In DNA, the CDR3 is TGTGCCTGGAGTATCCAGGGGAATCAGCCCCAGCATTTT. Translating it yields CAWSIQGNQPQHF.

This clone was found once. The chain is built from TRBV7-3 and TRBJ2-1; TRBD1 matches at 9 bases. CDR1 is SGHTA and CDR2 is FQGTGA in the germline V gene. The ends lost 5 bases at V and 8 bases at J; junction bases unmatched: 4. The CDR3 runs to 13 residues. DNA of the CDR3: TGTGCCAGCAGCAGCGGGACAGGGTATGAGCAGTTCTTC. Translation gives CASSSGTGYEQFF.

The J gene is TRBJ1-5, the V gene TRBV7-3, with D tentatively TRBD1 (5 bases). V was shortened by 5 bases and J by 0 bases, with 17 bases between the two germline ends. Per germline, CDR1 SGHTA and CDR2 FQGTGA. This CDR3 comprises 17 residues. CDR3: CASSREQVTYSNQPQHF. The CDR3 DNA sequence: TGTGCCAGCAGCCGAGAACAGGTCACTTATAGCAATCAGCCCCAGCATTTT.

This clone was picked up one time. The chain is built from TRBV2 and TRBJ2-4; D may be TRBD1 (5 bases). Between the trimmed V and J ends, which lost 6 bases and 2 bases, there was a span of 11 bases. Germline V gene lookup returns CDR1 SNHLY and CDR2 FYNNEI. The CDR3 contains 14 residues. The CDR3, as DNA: TGTGCCAGCAGAGCAGGGTTTTCCAAAAACATTCAGTACTTC. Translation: CASRAGFSKNIQYF. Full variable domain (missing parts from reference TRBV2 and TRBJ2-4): EPEVTQTPSHQVTQMGQEVILRCVPISNHLYFYWYRQILGQKVEFLVSFYNNEISEKSEIFDDQFSVERPDGSNFTLKIRSTKLEDSAMYFCASRAGFSKNIQYFGAGTRLSVL.

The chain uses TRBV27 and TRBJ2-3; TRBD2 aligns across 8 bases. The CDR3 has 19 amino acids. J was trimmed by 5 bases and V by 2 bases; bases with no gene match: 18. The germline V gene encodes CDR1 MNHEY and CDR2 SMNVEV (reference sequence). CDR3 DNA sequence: TGTGCCAGCAGTTTAAGTTTCTTCCGGGGGGGGAGCATTGGAGATACGCAGTATTTT. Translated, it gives CASSLSFFRGGSIGDTQYF.

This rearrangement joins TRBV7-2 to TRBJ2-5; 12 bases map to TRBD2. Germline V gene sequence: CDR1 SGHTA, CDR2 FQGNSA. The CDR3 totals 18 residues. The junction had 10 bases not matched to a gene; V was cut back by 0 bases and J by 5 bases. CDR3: CASSLARALAGGIETQYF. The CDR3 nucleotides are TGTGCCAGCAGCTTAGCAAGAGCCCTAGCGGGAGGGATTGAGACCCAGTACTTC.

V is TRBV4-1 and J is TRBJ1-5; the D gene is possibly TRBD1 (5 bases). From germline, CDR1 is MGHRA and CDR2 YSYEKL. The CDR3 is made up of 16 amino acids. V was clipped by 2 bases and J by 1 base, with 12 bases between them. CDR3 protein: CASSQPSGASNQPQHF. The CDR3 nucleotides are TGCGCCAGCAGCCAACCTTCTGGGGCAAGCAATCAGCCCCAGCATTTT.

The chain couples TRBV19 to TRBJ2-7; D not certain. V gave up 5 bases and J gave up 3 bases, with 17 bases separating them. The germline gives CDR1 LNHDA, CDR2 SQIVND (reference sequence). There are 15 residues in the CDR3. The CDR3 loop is CASSANKYGIYEQYF. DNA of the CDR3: TGTGCCAGTAGTGCCAACAAGTACGGTATCTACGAGCAGTACTTC.